One sample yielded the 13 T cell receptor beta chains listed below, sequenced in a study of CD8 T cells in Susac syndrome. RNA totalling 0.5 to 1 ug underwent reverse transcription with random hexamers. In TCRdb, the immunoSEQ multiplex PCR reads were re-called with MiXCR into one record per CDR3 protein. The sample includes 200,000 to 300,000 distinct CDR3 sequences, approximately 95% of them seen just once. The sequencing sample was made of CD4+ T cells from PBMCs. The receptors were gathered from a human donor with Susac syndrome.

The CDR3 coding sequence is TGTGCCAGCAGCCGAGGGACAGAGAAAGCTTTCTTT. Residues: CASSRGTEKAFF. This chain joins TRBV4-2 and TRBJ1-1, with 7 nucleotides matching TRBD1. J was trimmed by 9 bases and V by 4 bases; bases with no gene match: 5. Germline loops: CDR1 LGHNA, CDR2 YNFKEQ. The CDR3 has 12 amino acids.

V usage is TRBV7-3 and J usage is TRBJ2-7, with 10 bases identical to TRBD1. The CDR3 is 15 amino acids. Per the germline V gene, CDR1 is SGHTA and CDR2 is FQGTGA. V gave up 5 bases and J gave up 6 bases; unmatched junction bases: 10. CDR3 loop: CASSAAGTGAFEQYF. The CDR3 DNA reads as TGTGCCAGCAGCGCCGCCGGGACAGGGGCCTTCGAGCAGTACTTC. The whole variable domain, remainder taken from reference TRBV7-3 and TRBJ2-7, is GAGVSQTPSNKVTEKGKYVELRCDPISGHTALYWYRQSLGQGPEFLIYFQGTGAADDSGLPNDRFFAVRPEGSVSTLKIQRTERGDSAVYLCASSAAGTGAFEQYFGPGTRLTVT.

The chain has TRBV5-4 and TRBJ2-7; TRBD1 agrees at 8 bases. CDR3 length: 12 residues. Trimming at V came to 9 bases and at J to 7 bases, leaving 9 bases not matched to a gene. Per the germline V gene, CDR1 is SGHNT and CDR2 is YYREEE (reference sequence). The CDR3 loop reads CAIRQGIGEQYF. Written as DNA, the CDR3 is TGTGCCATTCGACAGGGGATCGGGGAGCAGTACTTC.

The chain has TRBV4-1 and TRBJ2-5; TRBD2 matches 7 bases. V lost 0 bases to trimming and J lost 5 bases; unmatched junction nucleotides: 15. CDR3 length equals 18 residues. Germline CDR1 is MGHRA and CDR2 is YSYEKL. The CDR3 here is CASSQDSPTSAGRETQYF. The CDR3 bases are TGCGCCAGCAGCCAAGATTCCCCAACTAGCGCGGGGCGGGAGACCCAGTACTTC.

This clonotype turned up a few times. The rearrangement joins TRBV7-9 to TRBJ2-7; TRBD1 agrees at 7 bases. The CDR3 length is 14 residues. CDR1 SEHNR and CDR2 FQNEAQ come from the germline V gene (reference sequence). The trim removed 1 base at V and 3 bases at J, leaving 3 bases unmatched. CDR3 sequence (DNA): TGTGCCAGCAGCTTAGGACAGGGCGGCTACGAGCAGTACTTC. This gives the protein CASSLGQGGYEQYF.

The chain employs TRBV7-9 and TRBJ1-5, with D perhaps TRBD1 (5 bases). The V and J ends lost 3 bases and 0 bases respectively, with 21 bases between them. The length of the CDR3 is 19 residues. The V gene's germline CDR1 is SEHNR and CDR2 FQNEAQ (reference sequence). CDR3 DNA: TGTGCCAGCAGCTTCGCGGCGGGGCCAGGGCGGAATAGCAATCAGCCCCAGCATTTT. Protein: CASSFAAGPGRNSNQPQHF.

The V and J genes are TRBV25-1 and TRBJ1-2; no firm D call. The CDR3 is 13 amino acids. Germline V gives CDR1 MGHDK, CDR2 SYGVNS. Trimming left V 2 bases short and J 8 bases short, with 12 bases between. For the CDR3, the DNA is TGTGCCAGCAGTGAAACTTACTCGGGGGGCTACACCTTC. It encodes CASSETYSGGYTF.

The chain joins TRBV27 to TRBJ2-5; no clear D gene. The V gene's germline CDR1 is MNHEY and CDR2 SMNVEV (reference sequence). The V end lost 2 bases, the J end lost 5 bases, and 18 bases lay between the germline ends. This CDR3 comprises 16 residues. The CDR3 loop is CASSLRPVMIGETQYF. The CDR3 nucleotides are TGTGCCAGCAGTTTACGTCCCGTTATGATCGGGGAGACCCAGTACTTC.

The gene calls are TRBV5-1 and TRBJ2-5; 8 bases match TRBD1. In germline, CDR1 is SGHRS, CDR2 YFSETQ. The CDR3 consists of 15 residues. J lost 1 base, V lost 0 bases, and 2 bases had no gene match. The CDR3, as DNA: TGCGCCAGCAGCTTGGGGGACAGGCGCCAAGAGACCCAGTACTTC. Residues: CASSLGDRRQETQYF. The full variable domain, completed using reference TRBV5-1 and TRBJ2-5, is KAGVTQTPRYLIKTRGQQVTLSCSPISGHRSVSWYQQTPGQGLQFLFEYFSETQRNKGNFPGRFSGRQFSNSRSEMNVSTLELGDSALYLCASSLGDRRQETQYFGPGTRLLVL.

The chain is built from TRBV12-3 or TRBV12-4 and TRBJ1-2; D gene uncertain. Trimming pared 6 bases from V and 5 bases from J, leaving 19 bases between. This CDR3 contains 15 residues. CDR3 in amino acids: CASRRTETNRYGYTF. CDR3 nucleotides: TGTGCCAGCAGAAGAACAGAGACTAATCGGTATGGCTACACCTTC.

The chain joins TRBV7-9 to TRBJ2-5; D perhaps matches TRBD1 (5 bases). V lost 1 base to trimming and J lost 4 bases, with 13 bases between them. This CDR3 is built from 15 residues. The germline V gene has CDR1 SEHNR and CDR2 FQNEAQ (reference sequence). CDR3 bases: TGTGCCAGCAGCTTAGAACCAGGGCCGGGAGAGACCCAGTACTTC. It encodes CASSLEPGPGETQYF.

The chain links TRBV27 to TRBJ2-2; TRBD2 aligns across 8 bases. Germline loops: CDR1 MNHEY, CDR2 SMNVEV (reference sequence). Trimming removed 10 bases from V and 4 bases from J; junction bases left unmatched: 11. This CDR3 is 15 amino acids long. CDR3 residues: CATKSPGGITGELFF. CDR3 bases: TGTGCCACTAAAAGCCCGGGGGGGATCACCGGGGAGCTGTTTTTT.

The V and J genes are TRBV27 and TRBJ2-1, with D possibly called TRBD1 or TRBD2 (5 bases each). Germline loops: CDR1 MNHEY, CDR2 SMNVEV (reference sequence). Trimming removed 7 bases from V and 0 bases from J, with 16 bases in between. The CDR3 is 16 amino acids. CDR3 DNA sequence: TGTGCCAGCACCCATTGGGGACCCGACTCCTACAATGAGCAGTTCTTC. Translating it yields CASTHWGPDSYNEQFF.